This entry describes one TCR beta chain. The data were obtained in a study of blood T cell repertoires in COVID-19. Repertoires were generated with immunoSEQ multiplex PCR, while TCRdb's copy carries only in-frame clones and drops some. This sample has about 430,000 clones, with 75% to 90% found just once. The clonotype comes from a man aged 30-40 years who had recovered from COVID-19. What was sequenced was PBMCs or T cells enriched from blood (not recorded which).

The CDR3 nucleotides are TGTGCCAGCAGCCTGACCGGGACAGGAAGAAAGTTCTATGGCTACACCTTC. Its translation is CASSLTGTGRKFYGYTF. The genes are TRBV3-1 (or the pseudogene TRBV3-2) and TRBJ1-2; 8 positions match TRBD1. Germline V gives CDR1 LGHDT, CDR2 YNNKEL (reference sequence). The CDR3 length is 17 residues. With 4 bases clipped from V and 4 bases from J, the junction kept 14 bases outside the gene matches.